Following are 23 T cell receptor beta chains from one sample sequenced in a study of cytomegalovirus exposure and HLA in healthy donors. Generated by immunoSEQ multiplex PCR, the TCRdb table keeps only in-frame clones and is missing some. The sample includes around 70,000 clones, 94% of them seen just once. The sequenced material came from PBMCs. Every receptor here comes from a woman younger than 35 in good health and CMV-seropositive.

V is TRBV7-2 and J is TRBJ2-1; 7 bases map to TRBD2. J was trimmed by 12 bases and V by 5 bases; bases with no gene match: 10. Germline-derived CDR1 and CDR2 are SGHTA and FQGNSA. The CDR3 length is 13 residues. CDR3 loop: CASSPAAWGGQFF. The CDR3 nucleotides are TGTGCCAGCAGCCCGGCCGCGTGGGGGGGGCAGTTCTTC.

This rearrangement joins TRBV6-5 to TRBJ2-3; 7 bases align to TRBD2. The CDR3 runs to 15 residues. Trimming at V came to 2 bases and at J to 2 bases, leaving 4 bases not matched to a gene. The V gene's germline CDR1 is MNHEY and CDR2 SVGAGI. CDR3 DNA sequence: TGTGCCAGCAGTTACGGCGGGAGTGACACAGATACGCAGTATTTT. It is translated as CASSYGGSDTDTQYF.

V is TRBV10-3 and J is TRBJ1-6, with 8 bases that match TRBD1. The germline V gene encodes CDR1 ENHRY and CDR2 SYGVKD. CDR3 length: 14 amino acids. The trim removed 2 bases at V and 10 bases at J, leaving 4 bases unmatched. The CDR3 nucleotides read TGTGCCATCAGTGAGGGACAGGGAGGGTCACCCCTCCACTTT. This gives the protein CAISEGQGGSPLHF.

This clone was seen only once. The rearrangement uses TRBV30 and TRBJ2-1, with a possible D match to TRBD2 (5 bases). The V gene lost 5 bases and the J gene lost 10 bases, with 12 bases spanning the gap. The CDR3 totals 11 residues. Germline V gene lookup returns CDR1 GTSNPN and CDR2 SVGIG (reference sequence). CDR3 protein: CAWADWTEQFF. CDR3 sequence (DNA): TGTGCCTGGGCGGACTGGACCGAGCAGTTCTTC.

Here the CDR3 DNA reads TGTGCCAGCAGCCTGGGACTCTTCTCTGAAGCTTTCTTT. Translated, it gives CASSLGLFSEAFF. This chain joins TRBV27 and TRBJ1-1; D is perhaps TRBD1 (5 bases). V was trimmed by 6 bases and J by 6 bases, leaving 14 bases between them. The germline V gene encodes CDR1 MNHEY and CDR2 SMNVEV (reference sequence). The CDR3 runs 13 residues.

This chain links TRBV7-9 with TRBJ1-3; 8 bases agree with TRBD1. CDR3 length: 15 amino acids. CDR1 and CDR2 from the germline V gene are SEHNR and FQNEAQ (reference sequence). The junction had 5 bases not matched to a gene; V was cut back by 3 bases and J by 4 bases. The CDR3 sequence is CASSFQGARGNTIYF. Here the CDR3 DNA reads TGTGCCAGCAGCTTCCAGGGGGCGCGGGGAAACACCATATATTTT.

This rearrangement joins TRBV12-5 to TRBJ2-7; D is uncertain. This CDR3 is built from 10 residues. Germline CDR1 LGHNT, CDR2 FRNRAP. V lost 7 bases and J lost 4, with 5 bases in between. Here the CDR3 reads CASVRYEQYF. The CDR3, as DNA: TGTGCTAGTGTCCGGTACGAGCAGTACTTC.

The chain employs TRBV30 and TRBJ1-1; no definite D call. Trimming removed 3 bases at V and 5 bases at J, with 16 bases between. Germline CDR1 GTSNPN, CDR2 SVGIG (reference sequence). This CDR3 comprises 14 residues. The CDR3: CAWSVSGTRTEAFF. CDR3 DNA: TGTGCCTGGAGCGTAAGCGGAACCCGGACTGAAGCTTTCTTT.

This chain uses TRBV2 with TRBJ2-1; D is perhaps TRBD2 (6 bases). The CDR3 extends over 15 amino acids. CDR1 SNHLY and CDR2 FYNNEI come from the germline V gene. The ends were cut back, 2 bases at V and 13 bases at J, with 21 bases in the middle. In nucleotides, the CDR3 is TGTGCCAGCAGTGAATCGGAACTAGCCGCTCCCATACAGTTCTTC. Amino acids: CASSESELAAPIQFF.

The chain combines TRBV7-9 with TRBJ1-6; D uncertain. CDR1 and CDR2 (germline): SEHNR, FQNEAQ (reference sequence). The CDR3 runs 17 residues. V was clipped by 3 bases and J by 0 bases, with 12 bases between them. The CDR3 DNA reads as TGTGCCAGCAGCTTTCACGAAACGAGCTCCTATAATTCACCCCTCCACTTT. Translated, it gives CASSFHETSSYNSPLHF.

This chain joins TRBV19 and TRBJ1-6; D perhaps matches TRBD1 (6 bases). Germline V gene sequence: CDR1 LNHDA, CDR2 SQIVND (reference sequence). Between the trimmed V and J ends, which lost 3 bases and 11 bases, there was a span of 8 bases. The length of the CDR3 is 12 residues. CDR3 sequence reads: CASSIQGTPLHF. The CDR3 DNA follows: TGTGCCAGTAGTATTCAGGGGACACCCCTCCACTTT.

The V call is TRBV19, the J call TRBJ1-6; D ambiguous. Germline V gene sequence: CDR1 LNHDA, CDR2 SQIVND (reference sequence). Between the trimmed V and J ends, which lost 5 bases and 0 bases, there was a span of 17 bases. This CDR3 has 18 amino acids. The CDR3 here is CASSAGVGWGSYNSPLHF. The CDR3 coding sequence is TGTGCCAGTAGTGCCGGGGTCGGTTGGGGCTCCTATAATTCACCCCTCCACTTT.

The V call is TRBV27, the J call TRBJ1-5; no definite D call. Trimming removed 4 bases from V and 4 bases from J, with 8 bases in between. Germline loops: CDR1 MNHEY, CDR2 SMNVEV (reference sequence). The CDR3 length is 13 residues. This CDR3 reads CASSWAENQPQHF. The DNA for the CDR3 is TGTGCCAGCAGTTGGGCAGAGAATCAGCCCCAGCATTTT.

The chain couples TRBV7-9 to TRBJ2-3; 11 nucleotides line up with TRBD2. The CDR3 loop spans 16 amino acids. J gave up 2 bases and V 5 bases, and 6 bases lay outside the gene matches. Germline values: CDR1 SEHNR, CDR2 FQNEAQ (reference sequence). The CDR3 sequence is CASSTGTSGPTDTQYF. The CDR3 DNA follows: TGTGCCAGCAGCACCGGGACTAGCGGTCCCACAGATACGCAGTATTTT. The whole variable domain, filled in from reference TRBV7-9 and TRBJ2-3, reads DTGVSQNPRHKITKRGQNVTFRCDPISEHNRLYWYRQTLGQGPEFLTYFQNEAQLEKSRLLSDRFSAERPKGSFSTLEIQRTEQGDSAMYLCASSTGTSGPTDTQYFGPGTRLTVL.

V and J are TRBV6-5 and TRBJ1-2; 8 positions agree with TRBD1. Germline-derived CDR1 and CDR2 are MNHEY and SVGAGI. The V gene end was trimmed by 7 bases and the J gene end by 8 bases; junction bases not matched to a gene: 3. This CDR3 is built from 11 residues. CDR3 bases: TGTGCCAGCACGGACAGGGAGGGCTACACCTTC. This translates into CASTDREGYTF.

The chain combines TRBV9 with TRBJ2-1; TRBD2 agrees at 14 bases. Germline V lookup: CDR1 SGDLS, CDR2 YYNGEE. V lost 2 bases to trimming and J lost 6 bases; unmatched junction nucleotides: 4. The CDR3 extends over 16 amino acids. CDR3 residues: CASSVGTSGSVNEQFF. CDR3 DNA: TGTGCCAGCAGCGTCGGGACTAGCGGGAGTGTCAATGAGCAGTTCTTC.

This sequence joins TRBV7-9 and TRBJ2-1, with no clear D. CDR1 SEHNR and CDR2 FQNEAQ come from the germline V gene (reference sequence). Trimming cost V 0 bases and J 6 bases, with 9 bases left between them. The CDR3 runs to 14 residues. The CDR3 spells CASSLARDPNEQFF. For the CDR3, the DNA is TGTGCCAGCAGCTTAGCCCGAGATCCCAATGAGCAGTTCTTC.

This chain links TRBV9 with TRBJ1-1; D uncertain. This CDR3 spans 14 amino acids. Trimming stripped 3 bases from V and 0 bases from J, with 9 bases between. Germline values: CDR1 SGDLS, CDR2 YYNGEE. The CDR3 region is CASSAIRVNTEAFF. The CDR3 DNA reads as TGTGCCAGCAGCGCAATACGGGTGAACACTGAAGCTTTCTTT. The full variable domain, rest sourced from reference TRBV9 and TRBJ1-1, is DSGVTQTPKHLITATGQRVTLRCSPRSGDLSVYWYQQSLDQGLQFLIQYYNGEERAKGNILERFSAQQFPDLHSELNLSSLELGDSALYFCASSAIRVNTEAFFGQGTRLTVV.

The V gene is TRBV7-9, the J gene TRBJ1-1; D gene ambiguous. Trimming took 3 bases from V and 5 from J, leaving 7 bases between them. Germline V lookup: CDR1 SEHNR, CDR2 FQNEAQ (reference sequence). The CDR3 runs 12 residues. CDR3 nucleotides: TGTGCCAGCAGCTTTGGGGAGACTGAAGCTTTCTTT. Its translation: CASSFGETEAFF.

The V call is TRBV5-5, the J call TRBJ2-7; 11 bases agree with TRBD2. Unmatched junction bases numbered 7, after V lost 0 bases and J lost 5 bases. Per the germline V gene, CDR1 is SGHKS and CDR2 is YYEKEE (reference sequence). CDR3 size: 16 residues. The CDR3 nucleotides are TGTGCCAGCAGCTTGGCCGAAACTAGCGGGAGCCACGAGCAGTACTTC. It specifies CASSLAETSGSHEQYF.

This rearrangement joins TRBV4-2 to TRBJ2-5; 9 bases match TRBD2. The CDR3 runs to 16 residues. Germline values: CDR1 LGHNA, CDR2 YNFKEQ. J gave up 5 bases and V 0 bases, and 7 bases lay outside the gene matches. The CDR3 protein is CASSQDASGIGETQYF. The CDR3 DNA reads TGTGCCAGCAGCCAAGATGCTAGCGGGATTGGGGAGACCCAGTACTTC.

The chain combines TRBV2 with TRBJ2-2; D gene unclear. CDR3 length: 15 residues. Trimming shortened V by 0 bases and J by 6 bases, and 11 bases separated the two germline ends. Per germline, CDR1 SNHLY and CDR2 FYNNEI. The CDR3 is CASSEARRVSGELFF. The CDR3 DNA reads TGTGCCAGCAGTGAAGCGCGTCGGGTCTCCGGGGAGCTGTTTTTT.

The chain links TRBV9 to TRBJ2-1; weak D call: TRBD2 (6 bases). Trimming took 0 bases from V and 14 from J, leaving 12 bases between them. Germline V gene sequence: CDR1 SGDLS, CDR2 YYNGEE. The CDR3 consists of 12 residues. The chain's CDR3 is CASSVVGGVEFF. CDR3 sequence (DNA): TGTGCCAGCAGCGTAGTAGGAGGGGTCGAGTTCTTC.